This TCR beta chain was identified in a study of blood T cell repertoires in COVID-19. Study-level background: Acute and convalescent COVID-19 specimens originated in the United States, Italy and Spain. T cells, B-cell-depleted T cells, or PBMCs supplied cDNA or gDNA.

Original handling: For nucleated cells, counts were estimated from reference gene primer amplification. TCRdb's copy holds only in-frame clones and misses some; the assay was immunoSEQ multiplex PCR. For V, J and clone size, that table is used; D and trimming come from the DNA. The sample has tens of thousands of clones, 80% to 90% seen once. CDR1 is SQVTM, CDR2 ANQGSEA, per germline. Trimming removed 6 bases from V and 8 bases from J, with 19 bases in between. CDR3 length equals 14 residues. The J gene is TRBJ1-4, the V gene TRBV29-1; D perhaps matches TRBD1 (5 bases). What was sequenced was peripheral blood. The origin of this receptor is a woman aged 80 or over with active COVID-19. The CDR3 loop is CSVASPGLEEKLFF. The DNA of the CDR3 is TGCAGCGTCGCCTCCCCGGGACTAGAAGAAAAACTGTTTTTT.